The 28 T cell receptor beta chains below all came from one sample that was sequenced in a study of lymphopenia after photon versus proton radiotherapy. Profiled with immunoSEQ multiplex PCR; TCRdb holds only in-frame clones, not every one. The table shows 150,000 to 200,000 clones, with approximately 86% occurring only once. This sample comprised peripheral blood, obtained from a patient treated with photon-based radiotherapy. The receptor source for this set is a man in his fifties with gastric cancer.

CDR3 nucleotides: TGCGCCAGCAGCTTGGGAGCCAGGGTGAACACTGAAGCTTTCTTT. Translation gives CASSLGARVNTEAFF. This chain uses TRBV5-1 with TRBJ1-1; possibly TRBD1 for D (5 bases). The CDR3 spans 15 residues. Deletions cut 0 bases from V and 0 bases from J, with 9 bases between. The germline gives CDR1 SGHRS, CDR2 YFSETQ.

The count of this clone is one. The chain couples TRBV9 to TRBJ2-1, with 9 bases identical to TRBD1. The CDR3 is 16 residues long. The junction had 13 bases not matched to a gene; V was cut back by 4 bases and J by 8 bases. CDR1 SGDLS and CDR2 YYNGEE come from the germline V gene. The CDR3 region is CASSPSGTGRGDEQFF. CDR3 nucleotide sequence: TGTGCCAGCAGCCCCTCCGGGACAGGGAGAGGCGATGAGCAGTTCTTC.

This chain connects TRBV28 to TRBJ1-1, with TRBD1 as a possible D gene (5 bases). Between the trimmed V and J ends, which lost 6 bases and 4 bases, there was a span of 15 bases. Germline CDR1 reads MDHEN; CDR2 reads SYDVKM. This CDR3 has 14 amino acids. DNA of the CDR3: TGTGCCAGCAGCCCCCCTGGTAGGGGCACTGAAGCTTTCTTT. Translated, it gives CASSPPGRGTEAFF.

The rearrangement links TRBV5-4 to TRBJ2-3; D may be TRBD2 (5 bases). Trimming left V 0 bases short and J 0 bases short, with 8 bases between. The CDR3 length is 15 residues. Germline V CDR1 and CDR2: SGHNT, YYREEE (reference sequence). Written as DNA, the CDR3 is TGTGCCAGCAGCTTGGGCAGCGGTAGCACAGATACGCAGTATTTT. Residues: CASSLGSGSTDTQYF.

The gene calls are TRBV6-1 and TRBJ1-1, with a weak D call TRBD1 (5 bases). This CDR3 has 14 amino acids. The germline V and J ends were trimmed by 1 base and 1 base, with 7 bases remaining between them. CDR1 MNHNS and CDR2 SASEGT come from the germline V gene. The DNA of the CDR3 is TGTGCCAGCAGTGAAGTCAGGGCGAACACTGAAGCTTTCTTT. Protein product: CASSEVRANTEAFF.

V usage is TRBV28 and J usage is TRBJ2-5, with 9 bases matching TRBD1. CDR1 and CDR2 from the germline V gene are MDHEN and SYDVKM. This CDR3 comprises 13 residues. The junction had 7 bases not matched to a gene; V was cut back by 7 bases and J by 7 bases. The CDR3 nucleotides are TGTGCCAGCACTAACAGGGGGCGTGGGACCCAGTACTTC. Its translation is CASTNRGRGTQYF.

A few counts support this clone. The gene calls are TRBV4-1 and TRBJ1-2, with a tentative D call TRBD1 (5 bases). Germline values: CDR1 MGHRA, CDR2 YSYEKL. This CDR3 has 12 amino acids. The V and J ends lost 1 base and 12 bases respectively, with 12 bases between them. CDR3 in amino acids: CASSQAGWENTF. The CDR3 nucleotides are TGCGCCAGCAGCCAAGCAGGGTGGGAGAACACCTTC.

This rearrangement joins TRBV6-1 to TRBJ2-4; 10 bases map to TRBD2. Germline lookup yields CDR1 MNHNS and CDR2 SASEGT. The CDR3 extends over 18 amino acids. V lost 4 bases and J lost 1; bases outside the gene matches: 10. The CDR3 is CASSGPAFSGRAKNIQYF. The CDR3 DNA reads as TGTGCCAGCAGTGGGCCGGCCTTTAGCGGGAGGGCCAAAAACATTCAGTACTTC.

The chain is built from TRBV6-1 and TRBJ2-2; TRBD2 matches 10 bases. The CDR3 runs to 14 residues. From germline, CDR1 is MNHNS and CDR2 SASEGT. Germline trimming cut 7 bases from V and 4 bases from J; bases unmatched to any gene: 3. The CDR3 DNA sequence: TGTGCCAGCAAGCTAGCGGGAGCCACCGGGGAGCTGTTTTTT. Amino acids: CASKLAGATGELFF.

This chain connects TRBV11-2 to TRBJ2-1; weak D call: TRBD2 (6 bases). Deletions cut 1 base from V and 2 bases from J, with 12 bases between. The CDR3 covers 16 residues. Per the germline V gene, CDR1 is SGHAT and CDR2 is FQNNGV. CDR3 in DNA: TGTGCCAGCAGCTTAGCTGGCGGGAAAACCTACAATGAGCAGTTCTTC. As protein: CASSLAGGKTYNEQFF.

This rearrangement joins TRBV7-2 to TRBJ1-1; no definite D call. Looked up from germline, CDR1 is SGHTA and CDR2 is FQGNSA. The germline V and J ends were trimmed by 6 bases and 1 base, with 6 bases remaining between them. The CDR3 runs 12 residues. CDR3 residues: CASSVWNTEAFF. DNA for the CDR3: TGTGCCAGCAGTGTATGGAACACTGAAGCTTTCTTT.

This clone has only one observation. V is TRBV27 and J is TRBJ2-7, with 12 bases matching TRBD2. Germline V gene data show CDR1 as MNHEY and CDR2 as SMNVEV (reference sequence). The CDR3 length is 15 residues. V trimming: 4 bases; J trimming: 2 bases; junction bases outside the gene matches: 3. CDR3 region: CASSSGLAGPYEQYF. Written as DNA, the CDR3 is TGTGCCAGCAGTTCCGGACTAGCGGGACCCTACGAGCAGTACTTC.

This chain uses TRBV10-2 with TRBJ2-1, with D tentatively TRBD2 (6 bases). The CDR3 loop spans 12 amino acids. Trimming took off 6 bases at V and 10 bases at J, with 13 bases between the two ends. Germline V gives CDR1 WSHSY, CDR2 SAAADI. The CDR3 nucleotides read TGCGCCAGCAGCCCTCTAGCGTACGAGCAGTTCTTC. Encoded protein: CASSPLAYEQFF.

This clone was detected a few times. The chain combines TRBV19 with TRBJ1-2, with D uncertain. CDR1 is LNHDA and CDR2 is SQIVND in the germline V gene (reference sequence). The CDR3 is 15 residues long. Trimming shortened V by 0 bases and J by 2 bases, and 10 bases separated the two germline ends. The CDR3 spells CASSIDVGLNYGYTF. The CDR3 DNA is TGTGCCAGTAGTATAGACGTTGGACTGAACTATGGCTACACCTTC. The complete variable domain, with remaining parts taken from reference TRBV19 and TRBJ1-2, reads DGGITQSPKYLFRKEGQNVTLSCEQNLNHDAMYWYRQDPGQGLRLIYYSQIVNDFQKGDIAEGYSVSREKKESFPLTVTSAQKNPTAFYLCASSIDVGLNYGYTFGSGTRLTVV.

This sequence joins TRBV9 and TRBJ1-1; 7 bases line up with TRBD1. Germline V gene sequence: CDR1 SGDLS, CDR2 YYNGEE. With V trimmed by 0 bases and J by 0 bases, 2 bases remained unmatched. CDR3 length: 15 residues. The CDR3 sequence: CASSVATGMNTEAFF. CDR3 DNA sequence: TGTGCCAGCAGCGTAGCGACAGGGATGAACACTGAAGCTTTCTTT.

V gene TRBV30 combines with J gene TRBJ2-1, with 7 bases identical to TRBD2. This CDR3 is 15 amino acids long. The germline V gene has CDR1 GTSNPN and CDR2 SVGIG (reference sequence). The J segment lost 3 bases and the V segment lost 2 bases, leaving 7 bases of the junction unmatched. The CDR3 sequence is CAWSLGGGYYNEQFF. The CDR3 DNA reads TGTGCCTGGAGTCTGGGGGGAGGGTACTACAATGAGCAGTTCTTC.

The J gene is TRBJ2-3, the V gene TRBV11-2; 8 bases are shared with TRBD1. After removal of 6 bases from V and 3 bases from J, the junction contained 11 bases not matched to a gene. The CDR3 length is 16 residues. CDR1 and CDR2 (germline): SGHAT, FQNNGV. This chain's CDR3 is CASRVYSGGVTDTQYF. Written as DNA, the CDR3 is TGTGCCAGCAGGGTCTACTCAGGGGGCGTGACAGATACGCAGTATTTT.

This clone was detected only a few times. The V gene is TRBV7-6, the J gene TRBJ2-2, with 7 bases lining up with TRBD2. The CDR3 is 16 residues long. The J segment lost 4 bases and the V segment lost 5 bases, leaving 10 bases of the junction unmatched. The V gene's germline CDR1 is SGHVS and CDR2 FNYEAQ. The CDR3 DNA sequence: TGTGCCAGCAGCCCCGTGGGCGGGGGACCCACCGGGGAGCTGTTTTTT. This translates into CASSPVGGGPTGELFF.

This chain uses TRBV5-4 with TRBJ2-7; 9 bases line up with TRBD2. The germline V gene has CDR1 SGHNT and CDR2 YYREEE (reference sequence). J lost 3 bases, V lost 0 bases, and 4 bases had no gene match. CDR3 length: 15 residues. The CDR3 protein is CASSLGEREVYEQYF. The CDR3 bases are TGTGCCAGCAGCTTGGGGGAGCGGGAGGTCTACGAGCAGTACTTC. Looking up the rest from reference TRBV5-4 and TRBJ2-7 gives the full variable domain: ETGVTQSPTHLIKTRGQQVTLRCSSQSGHNTVSWYQQALGQGPQFIFQYYREEENGRGNFPPRFSGLQFPNYSSELNVNALELDDSALYLCASSLGEREVYEQYFGPGTRLTVT.

The chain employs TRBV5-5 and TRBJ1-2, with 9 bases identical to TRBD1. The CDR3 is made up of 17 amino acids. Germline V gene sequence: CDR1 SGHKS, CDR2 YYEKEE (reference sequence). V shed 0 bases and J 4 bases; nucleotides not matched to a gene: 10. CDR3 sequence: CASSLVSGQGRVYGYTF. The CDR3 nucleotides read TGTGCCAGCAGCTTGGTTTCGGGACAGGGCAGAGTCTATGGCTACACCTTC.

This rearrangement joins TRBV7-2 to TRBJ2-7; D gene unclear. Germline CDR1 is SGHTA and CDR2 is FQGNSA. The CDR3 loop spans 13 amino acids. V was pared by 3 bases and J by 2 bases, with 8 bases between. This chain's CDR3 is CASSFSKAYEQYF. In DNA form, the CDR3 reads TGTGCCAGCAGCTTTTCGAAAGCCTACGAGCAGTACTTC. The whole variable domain, remainder taken from reference TRBV7-2 and TRBJ2-7, is GAGVSQSPSNKVTEKGKDVELRCDPISGHTALYWYRQSLGQGLEFLIYFQGNSAPDKSGLPSDRFSAERTGGSVSTLTIQRTQQEDSAVYLCASSFSKAYEQYFGPGTRLTVT.

The chain recombines TRBV18 with TRBJ1-3; no clear D. The V end was cut by 4 bases, the J end by 3 bases, with 13 bases between. This CDR3 comprises 15 residues. CDR1 KGHSH and CDR2 LQKENI come from the germline V gene. The chain's CDR3 is CASSRGLFDGNTIYF. CDR3 bases: TGTGCCAGCTCACGAGGACTATTCGATGGAAACACCATATATTTT.

V gene TRBV6-5 combines with J gene TRBJ2-5; D ambiguous. Per the germline V gene, CDR1 is MNHEY and CDR2 is SVGAGI. CDR3 length equals 13 residues. V was shortened by 1 base and J by 4 bases, with 7 bases between the two germline ends. The CDR3 here is CASSYLGGETQYF. Written as DNA, the CDR3 is TGTGCCAGCAGTTACTTGGGTGGAGAGACCCAGTACTTC.

The rearrangement links TRBV18 to TRBJ2-7, with D possibly matching TRBD1 (6 bases). Germline V CDR1 and CDR2: KGHSH, LQKENI. The CDR3 covers 13 residues. V shed 4 bases and J shed 3 bases, with 10 bases lying between them. The chain's CDR3 is CASSRGQGYEQYF. CDR3 bases: TGTGCCAGCTCACGGGGGCAGGGCTACGAGCAGTACTTC.

J is TRBJ2-1 and V is TRBV2; 9 bases map to TRBD1. In germline, CDR1 is SNHLY, CDR2 FYNNEI. Trimming removed 6 bases from V and 5 bases from J; junction bases left unmatched: 5. This CDR3 is built from 14 residues. The chain's CDR3 is CASSPGQGNNEQFF. In DNA form, the CDR3 reads TGTGCCAGCAGCCCGGGACAGGGTAACAATGAGCAGTTCTTC.

This clone was seen only once. The chain carries TRBV19 and TRBJ1-1, with no clear D. Deletions cut 7 bases from V and 7 bases from J, with 10 bases between. The germline gives CDR1 LNHDA, CDR2 SQIVND (reference sequence). The CDR3 covers 11 residues. The CDR3 bases are TGTGCCAGTACCGTCGGTCTTGAAGCTTTCTTT. This sequence encodes CASTVGLEAFF.

The chain carries TRBV5-1 and TRBJ2-7; weak D call: TRBD2 (6 bases). Germline assignment: CDR1 SGHRS and CDR2 YFSETQ. CDR3 size: 16 residues. The ends were cut back, 0 bases at V and 2 bases at J, with 15 bases in the middle. CDR3 in DNA: TGCGCCAGCAGCTTGGCCGGTGGGACTGGCACCTACGAGCAGTACTTC. The encoded protein is CASSLAGGTGTYEQYF.

This chain joins TRBV7-2 and TRBJ2-3; TRBD2 is a possible D gene (6 bases). The CDR3 totals 15 residues. V gave up 2 bases and J gave up 1 base, with 10 bases separating them. Germline V gives CDR1 SGHTA, CDR2 FQGNSA. The CDR3 DNA follows: TGTGCCAGCAGCTTACGGCGGGGCGGCACAGATACGCAGTATTTT. Translated: CASSLRRGGTDTQYF.